This TCR beta chain was profiled in a study of graft-versus-host responses after intestinal transplantation. About the research overall: Each recipient received a multivisceral, liver-intestinal, or isolated intestinal graft.

Libraries were prepared by immunoSEQ multiplex PCR; TCRdb keeps only in-frame clonotypes and omits some of them. The sample consists of 80,000 to 95,000 clones, about 89% of them appearing once. A word on this clone: Its specificity is unknown.

The CDR3 loop spans 23 amino acids. The sequencing here drew on unstimulated CD8+ T cells sorted from spleen or lymph node cells, taken before intestinal transplant. This TCR was recovered from a human donor who received an intestinal transplant. This chain joins TRBV21-1 and TRBJ2-3; TRBD2 is taken as the D call from the table, unchecked against the DNA. TRBV21-1 is annotated as a pseudogene. CDR3 residues: CASSKRTGRRAVQSTTSTDTQYF. The CDR3 DNA follows: TGTGCCAGCAGCAAGAGAACCGGGCGCCGTGCCGTGCAATCGACTACTAGCACAGATACGCAGTATTTT.